This TCR beta chain was identified in a study of graft-versus-host responses after intestinal transplantation. Study background: Recipients had transplants, and these were multivisceral, liver-intestinal, or isolated intestinal. Study findings and constraints: Allografts carried high graft-versus-host to host-versus-graft clonal ratios in patients having graft-donor T cell macrochimerism. GvH clones detected in recipient marrow included some appearing first in ileum or blood. Circulating GvH clones peaking coincided with falling HvG clones soon after transplant.

Sequencing used immunoSEQ multiplex PCR; TCRdb keeps in-frame clones, though not all of them. The table records about 100,000 clones, about 90% of them present only once. The V segment lost 5 bases and the J segment 9 bases; nucleotides outside the gene matches: 10. The CDR3 has 14 amino acids. Germline V CDR1 and CDR2: ENHRY, SYGVKD. Of note for this clone: The target antigen is unknown.

This sample comprised unstimulated CD4+ T cells sorted from spleen or lymph node cells, obtained before transplant. The TCR sequence derives from a human donor who was the organ donor for an intestinal transplant. The genes are TRBV10-3 and TRBJ2-1; 7 bases line up with TRBD2. The CDR3 sequence is CAISTPGLKSEQFF. DNA of the CDR3: TGTGCCATCAGTACCCCGGGACTAAAAAGTGAGCAGTTCTTC.